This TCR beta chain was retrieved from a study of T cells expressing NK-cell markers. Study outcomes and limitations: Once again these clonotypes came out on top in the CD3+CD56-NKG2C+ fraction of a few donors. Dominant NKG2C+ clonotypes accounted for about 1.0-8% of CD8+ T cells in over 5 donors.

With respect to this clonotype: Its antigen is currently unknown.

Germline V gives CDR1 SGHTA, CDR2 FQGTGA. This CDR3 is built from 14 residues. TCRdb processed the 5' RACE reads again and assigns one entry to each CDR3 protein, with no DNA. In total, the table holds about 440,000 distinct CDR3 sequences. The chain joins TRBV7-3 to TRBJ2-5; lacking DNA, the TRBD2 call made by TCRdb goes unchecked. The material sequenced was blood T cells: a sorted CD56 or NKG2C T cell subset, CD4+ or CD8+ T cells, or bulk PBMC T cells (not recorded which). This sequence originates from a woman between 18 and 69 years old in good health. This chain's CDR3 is CASSVGLTQETQYF.